This T cell receptor (beta chain) emerged from a study of blood T cell repertoires in COVID-19. Across the study: The analysed material was cDNA or gDNA that came from T cells, B-cell-depleted T cells, or PBMCs.

Cohort 3 recovery required two negative PCRs, clearance, or symptom resolution. Assay: immunoSEQ multiplex PCR; the TCRdb copy retains only in-frame clones and omits some. The sample carries some 300,000 clones, just over 85% recorded once. CDR1 is MNHEY and CDR2 is SMNVEV in the germline V gene (reference sequence). The junction had 6 bases not matched to a gene; V was cut back by 7 bases and J by 2 bases. This CDR3 region has 14 residues. The chain employs TRBV27 and TRBJ1-2; 8 bases map to TRBD1. Sequencing was carried out using PBMCs or T cells enriched from blood (not recorded which). This TCR was recovered from a man aged 30 to 39 who had recovered from COVID-19. The CDR3 nucleotides read TGTGCCAGCATGGAACAGGGGGGGAACTATGGCTACACCTTC. Amino acids: CASMEQGGNYGYTF.